These 20 T cell receptor beta chains came from one sample sequenced in a study of blood T cell repertoires in COVID-19. Only in-frame clones appear in the TCRdb table, and some are missing; sequencing was by immunoSEQ multiplex PCR. The data hold about 160,000 clones, with roughly four fifths observed a single time. Sequenced material: peripheral blood. The receptor set was obtained from a man in his sixties or seventies who had recovered from COVID-19.

This clone was seen a few times. The junction departs from the called germline gene at one end, perhaps through a read error. This chain links TRBV7-7 with TRBJ1-5; D not resolved. The CDR3 covers 13 residues. The germline V gene encodes CDR1 SSHAT and CDR2 FNYEAQ (reference sequence). This CDR3 reads CASSLAPGQPQHF. CDR3 in DNA: TGTGCTAGCAGCTTAGCGCCCGGTCAGCCCCAGCATTTT.

This chain uses TRBV2 with TRBJ2-1; TRBD2 agrees at 13 bases. Trimming removed 5 bases from V and 10 bases from J; junction bases left unmatched: 8. Germline V gene data show CDR1 as SNHLY and CDR2 as FYNNEI. The CDR3 covers 15 residues. The CDR3 protein is CASSSGTSGVHEQFF. The CDR3 region has the DNA TGTGCCAGCAGTTCCGGGACTAGCGGGGTCCACGAGCAGTTCTTC.

The chain combines TRBV11-3 with TRBJ2-3, with 7 bases aligning to TRBD1. CDR1 and CDR2 (germline): SGHNT, YENEEA. The V segment lost 6 bases and the J segment 5 bases; nucleotides outside the gene matches: 5. The length of the CDR3 is 13 residues. DNA for the CDR3: TGTGCCAGCAGTTTACAGGGGCAAGATACGCAGTATTTT. It translates to CASSLQGQDTQYF.

This clone has at least ten counts. This chain uses TRBV6-5 with TRBJ2-1; D call uncertain. V was trimmed by 2 bases and J by 7 bases, leaving 6 bases between them. There are 12 residues in the CDR3. Germline V gene sequence: CDR1 MNHEY, CDR2 SVGAGI. The CDR3, as DNA: TGTGCCAGCAGTTACACGGGTAATGAGCAGTTCTTC. Amino acid sequence: CASSYTGNEQFF.

This clone was observed a single time. The chain couples TRBV2 to TRBJ1-3, with 8 nucleotides matching TRBD1. The CDR3 sequence is 16 residues long. The germline V gene has CDR1 SNHLY and CDR2 FYNNEI. The CDR3 DNA sequence: TGTGGATATATGACAGGGGCCTACCGTTCTGGAAACACCATATATTTT. Amino acids: CGYMTGAYRSGNTIYF.

The chain uses TRBV30 and TRBJ1-6; perhaps TRBD1 as D (6 bases). Germline V gene lookup returns CDR1 GTSNPN and CDR2 SVGIG (reference sequence). There are 13 residues in the CDR3. Trimming removed 5 bases from V and 9 bases from J, with 14 bases in between. CDR3 region: CAWRDIVFSPLHF. CDR3 DNA: TGTGCCTGGCGGGACATAGTATTTTCACCCCTCCACTTT.

This clone was seen only a few times. V usage is TRBV4-2 and J usage is TRBJ2-7; possible D gene TRBD2, 5 bases. Trimming cost V 0 bases and J 5 bases, with 11 bases left between them. CDR3 length: 14 amino acids. Germline CDR1 reads LGHNA; CDR2 reads YNFKEQ. CDR3 sequence: CASSQDTSFDEQYF. For the CDR3, the DNA is TGTGCCAGCAGCCAAGACACTAGTTTTGACGAGCAGTACTTC.

The rearrangement joins TRBV3-1 (or the pseudogene TRBV3-2) to TRBJ2-5, with 13 bases identical to TRBD2. The CDR3 has 17 amino acids. J was trimmed by 7 bases and V by 1 base; bases with no gene match: 9. Germline CDR1 reads LGHDT; CDR2 reads YNNKEL (reference sequence). The DNA for the CDR3 is TGTGCCAGCAGCCAAGCAAGGGGACTAGCGGGAATGGGGACCCAGTACTTC. Its translation is CASSQARGLAGMGTQYF.

This clone turned up a few times. V usage is TRBV9 and J usage is TRBJ2-5, with TRBD1 identical over 10 bases. V was pared by 4 bases and J by 5 bases, with 11 bases of the junction left unmatched. Per germline, CDR1 SGDLS and CDR2 YYNGEE. The CDR3 is made up of 16 amino acids. The CDR3 spells CASSFQTGGYGETQYF. In DNA, the CDR3 is TGTGCCAGCAGCTTCCAGACAGGGGGCTACGGTGAGACCCAGTACTTC.

The chain recombines TRBV28 with TRBJ2-6; D remains unclear. There are 13 residues in the CDR3. The germline CDR1 and CDR2 sequences are MDHEN and SYDVKM. V was trimmed by 7 bases and J by 0 bases, leaving 4 bases between them. The CDR3, as DNA: TGTGCCAGCACTCGCTCTGGGGCCAACGTCCTGACTTTC. Its translation: CASTRSGANVLTF.

The rearrangement joins TRBV6-2 or TRBV6-3 to TRBJ2-1; D is perhaps TRBD2 (7 bases). The V gene lost 2 bases and the J gene lost 2 bases, with 13 bases spanning the gap. Germline CDR1 reads MNHEY; CDR2 reads SVGEGT. The CDR3 length is 16 residues. The CDR3 spells CASSYGGGSAYNEQFF. CDR3 bases: TGTGCCAGCAGTTACGGGGGCGGGAGCGCCTACAATGAGCAGTTCTTC.

The chain combines TRBV3-1 (or the pseudogene TRBV3-2) with TRBJ1-5; no definite D call. This CDR3 region has 13 residues. In germline, CDR1 is LGHDT, CDR2 YNNKEL (reference sequence). Trimming removed 5 bases at V and 5 bases at J, with 10 bases between. CDR3 DNA: TGTGCCAGCAGCAGTACGCGAGATCAGCCCCAGCATTTT. Its protein is CASSSTRDQPQHF.

This sequence joins TRBV29-1 and TRBJ2-1; D possibly corresponds to TRBD2 (6 bases). Germline CDR1 is SQVTM and CDR2 is ANQGSEA. Trimming took 4 bases from V and 8 from J, leaving 12 bases between them. The CDR3 loop spans 12 amino acids. As DNA, the CDR3 is TGCAGCGTTGGGGGTAGCGGCCATGAGCAGTTCTTC. Its protein product is CSVGGSGHEQFF.

The rearrangement uses TRBV7-3 and TRBJ2-5; 7 nucleotides match TRBD2. The CDR3 has 15 amino acids. Germline values: CDR1 SGHTA, CDR2 FQGTGA. Trimming cost V 4 bases and J 5 bases; bases outside gene matches: 10. CDR3 sequence (DNA): TGTGCCAGCAGCTCTGTGGGGGAGGGCCCCGAGACCCAGTACTTC. It specifies CASSSVGEGPETQYF. Combining the CDR3 with reference TRBV7-3 and TRBJ2-5 gives the whole variable domain GAGVSQTPSNKVTEKGKYVELRCDPISGHTALYWYRQSLGQGPEFLIYFQGTGAADDSGLPNDRFFAVRPEGSVSTLKIQRTERGDSAVYLCASSSVGEGPETQYFGPGTRLLVL.

This clone came up a few times. The rearrangement joins TRBV5-4 to TRBJ1-1, with a possible D match to TRBD1 (6 bases). CDR1 is SGHNT, CDR2 YYREEE, per germline (reference sequence). The CDR3 consists of 16 residues. Trimming removed 4 bases from V and 1 base from J, with 17 bases in between. CDR3 residues: CASSPRQAEGNTEAFF. The CDR3 nucleotides are TGTGCCAGCAGCCCCCGACAGGCGGAAGGGAACACTGAAGCTTTCTTT.

This chain uses TRBV5-4 with TRBJ2-3; TRBD2 matches 9 bases. Trimming at V came to 3 bases and at J to 1 base, leaving 6 bases not matched to a gene. Germline V gene sequence: CDR1 SGHNT, CDR2 YYREEE (reference sequence). The CDR3 is 16 residues long. The CDR3 protein is CASSSLAGIRTDTQYF. In DNA form, the CDR3 reads TGTGCCAGCAGCTCCCTAGCGGGAATTCGCACAGATACGCAGTATTTT.

V and J are TRBV2 and TRBJ2-5, with 7 bases identical to TRBD1. V shed 8 bases and J 7 bases; nucleotides not matched to a gene: 13. Germline CDR1 SNHLY, CDR2 FYNNEI. The CDR3 contains 14 residues. Here the CDR3 DNA reads TGTGCCAGCGGGCAGACAGGGACCTCGGGGACCCAGTACTTC. Its translation is CASGQTGTSGTQYF.

The chain carries TRBV5-1 and TRBJ2-7; tentatively, D is TRBD2 (5 bases). From germline, CDR1 is SGHRS and CDR2 YFSETQ. With 3 bases removed from V and 0 bases from J, the gap between germline ends came to 7 bases. The length of the CDR3 is 13 residues. Here the CDR3 reads CASSSRGSYEQYF. For the CDR3, the DNA is TGCGCCAGCAGCTCCCGGGGCTCCTACGAGCAGTACTTC. Filled out from reference TRBV5-1 and TRBJ2-7, the complete variable domain reads KAGVTQTPRYLIKTRGQQVTLSCSPISGHRSVSWYQQTPGQGLQFLFEYFSETQRNKGNFPGRFSGRQFSNSRSEMNVSTLELGDSALYLCASSSRGSYEQYFGPGTRLTVT.

This clone came up many times. CDR3 sequence (DNA): TGCGCCAGCAGCTTGGGCGGCGAGCCACATTACAATGAGCAGTTCTTC. Its translation is CASSLGGEPHYNEQFF. This chain connects TRBV5-1 to TRBJ2-1; no definite D call. Between the trimmed V and J ends, which lost 0 bases and 4 bases, there was a span of 14 bases. CDR3 length: 16 amino acids. Germline CDR1 reads SGHRS; CDR2 reads YFSETQ.

The rearrangement joins TRBV30 to TRBJ2-3, with 7 positions matching TRBD2. The V segment lost 2 bases and the J segment 6 bases; nucleotides outside the gene matches: 11. Germline assignment: CDR1 GTSNPN and CDR2 SVGIG (reference sequence). The CDR3 length is 15 residues. Here the CDR3 DNA reads TGTGCCTGGAGTTGGGCTAGCGGTCCAGGGGATACGCAGTATTTT. This translates into CAWSWASGPGDTQYF.